This T cell receptor (beta chain) stems from a study of T cell responses to AZD1222 COVID-19 vaccine. Notes on the study in general: The study reported that nearly half of spike-specific TCRs target unmutated variant regions. Regions 160-218 and 743-854 held dominance among vaccine-associated CD4 TCRs, which spanned spike.

This clone has only one observation. Antigen: not known. Germline V gene data show CDR1 as LNHDA and CDR2 as SQIVND (reference sequence). V dropped 5 bases and J dropped 6; count of bases not matched to a gene: 3. The CDR3 consists of 12 residues. Using immunoSEQ multiplex PCR, the repertoire was profiled, and TCRdb retains in-frame clones only, with some absent. The sample lists about 110,000 clones, around 90% occurring once. This receptor was identified in an adult who received the AZD1222 COVID-19 vaccine. V and J are TRBV19 and TRBJ1-2; 7 bases fit TRBD1. This sample comprised peripheral blood, obtained 28 days after the second AZD1222 dose. The CDR3 DNA reads TGTGCCAGTAGTCTGGGACAGAATGGCTACACCTTC. This translates into CASSLGQNGYTF.